A single sample gave rise to the 10 T cell receptor beta chains below, sequenced in a study of cytomegalovirus exposure and HLA in healthy donors. In the PCR, 60 Vbeta and 13 Jbeta primers were used. Method: immunoSEQ multiplex PCR; TCRdb's copy keeps in-frame clones and lacks some. The sample holds under 150,000 clones, around 79% seen once. The source material was PBMCs. Receptors originate from a female donor in good health and CMV-seronegative.

This clone was seen a few times. The chain recombines TRBV5-6 with TRBJ1-5, with D maybe TRBD1 (5 bases). This CDR3 region has 12 residues. Germline-derived CDR1 and CDR2 are SGHDT and YYEEEE. With 4 bases removed from V and 8 bases from J, the gap between germline ends came to 10 bases. This chain's CDR3 is CASSIQGEPQHF. In DNA form, the CDR3 reads TGTGCCAGCAGCATTCAAGGGGAGCCCCAGCATTTT.

The rearrangement uses TRBV7-8 and TRBJ2-7, with D maybe TRBD2 (5 bases). The CDR3 length is 11 residues. The V end was cut by 4 bases, the J end by 6 bases, with 7 bases between. Germline CDR1 SGHVS, CDR2 FQNEAQ. CDR3: CASSWAGEQYF. DNA for the CDR3: TGTGCCAGCAGCTGGGCGGGCGAGCAGTACTTC.

This clone was counted a few times. The V call is TRBV4-3, the J call TRBJ1-1, with D possibly being TRBD1 (6 bases). V was cut by 1 base and J by 3 bases, with 9 bases left in between. The CDR3 has 14 amino acids. The V gene's germline CDR1 is LGHNA and CDR2 YSLEER. The CDR3 loop reads CASSQVRGYTEAFF. CDR3 nucleotides: TGCGCCAGCAGCCAAGTCAGGGGCTACACTGAAGCTTTCTTT.

This sequence joins TRBV5-1 and TRBJ2-2; D possibly corresponds to TRBD1 (5 bases). The CDR3 consists of 17 residues. The V and J ends lost 1 base and 0 bases respectively, with 13 bases between them. Per germline, CDR1 SGHRS and CDR2 YFSETQ. CDR3 region: CASSLWAGPTNTGELFF. CDR3 sequence (DNA): TGCGCCAGCAGCTTGTGGGCAGGGCCTACGAACACCGGGGAGCTGTTTTTT.

This sequence joins TRBV30 and TRBJ1-2; TRBD1 matches at 9 bases. Trimming cost V 3 bases and J 4 bases; bases outside gene matches: 6. This CDR3 has 14 residues. CDR1 and CDR2 (germline): GTSNPN, SVGIG (reference sequence). DNA for the CDR3: TGTGCCTGGAGCCGAGACAGGGGGGTCTATGGCTACACCTTC. Its protein is CAWSRDRGVYGYTF.

V and J are TRBV18 and TRBJ2-1, with 12 bases matching TRBD2. V lost 2 bases, J lost 7 bases, and 3 bases stayed unmatched. The CDR3 is made up of 15 amino acids. The germline gives CDR1 KGHSH, CDR2 LQKENI. The CDR3 region has the DNA TGTGCCAGCTCACCAGCCACTAGCGGGAGGAATGAGCAGTTCTTC. Its translation: CASSPATSGRNEQFF.

The genes are TRBV10-3 and TRBJ2-7; 8 nucleotides align to TRBD1. Trimming at V came to 10 bases and at J to 2 bases, leaving 7 bases not matched to a gene. The germline V gene has CDR1 ENHRY and CDR2 SYGVKD. The CDR3 consists of 13 residues. In DNA form, the CDR3 reads TGTGCCACCGCCGGGACAGGTGCCTACGAGCAGTACTTC. Translated, it gives CATAGTGAYEQYF.

The chain couples TRBV29-1 to TRBJ2-5; perhaps TRBD1 as D (6 bases). Matching the DNA end better, TRBJ2-7 makes the J call doubtful. Germline loops: CDR1 SQVTM, CDR2 ANQGSEA. The CDR3 is 15 amino acids. This CDR3 is CSVVNPQGSPYEQYF. In nucleotides, the CDR3 is TGCAGCGTTGTCAACCCCCAGGGGTCCCCCTACGAGCAGTACTTC.

This sequence joins TRBV28 and TRBJ2-7; 9 bases map to TRBD1. This CDR3 is 14 amino acids long. The germline V gene has CDR1 MDHEN and CDR2 SYDVKM. The ends lost 9 bases at V and 3 bases at J; junction bases unmatched: 9. The CDR3 sequence is CASKTGTGNYEQYF. The CDR3 nucleotides read TGTGCCAGTAAGACCGGGACAGGGAACTACGAGCAGTACTTC.

The chain recombines TRBV10-3 with TRBJ1-6; 9 positions match TRBD1. Per the germline V gene, CDR1 is ENHRY and CDR2 is SYGVKD. The CDR3 length is 14 residues. J was trimmed by 8 bases and V by 9 bases; bases with no gene match: 8. CDR3 sequence: CAICPTGGDSPLHF. CDR3 nucleotides: TGTGCCATTTGCCCGACAGGGGGGGATTCACCCCTCCACTTT.